The clone carrying this TCR beta chain was observed once. Its matching antigen is unknown. V gave up 3 bases and J gave up 9 bases, with 19 bases separating them. CDR1 is LNHDA, CDR2 SQIVND, per germline (reference sequence). The CDR3 has 15 residues. Libraries were prepared by immunoSEQ multiplex PCR; TCRdb keeps only in-frame clonotypes and omits some of them. The sample lists roughly 40,000 clones, around 71% occurring once. Subsequent to approximately 11 days of culture, CD4+ T cells were isolated. Vaccination of participants consisted of two doses of either the BNT162b2 or mRNA-1273 vaccine. The sample comes from a study of vaccination effects on CD4 cells after COVID-19.

The chain joins TRBV19 to TRBJ2-3; D uncertain. Sequences were derived from CD4+ T cells from PBMCs cultured without peptide, sampled after COVID-19 vaccination. The sequence was collected from a human donor who received a COVID-19 vaccine. In DNA form, the CDR3 reads TGTGCCAGTAGTATTCAGGAGCAGGCTCCGCACACGCAGTATTTT. Translating gives CASSIQEQAPHTQYF.